This TCR beta chain was documented in a study of T cell responses to AZD1222 COVID-19 vaccine. The V and J ends lost 2 bases and 7 bases respectively, with 6 bases between them. Germline values: CDR1 SGHNT, CDR2 YENEEA. This CDR3 spans 11 amino acids. Sequencing was performed with immunoSEQ multiplex PCR; in TCRdb, only in-frame clones are kept and a portion is missing. This sample yields tens of thousands of clones, of which more than 80% are seen a single time; roughly 5.6% belongs to the top ten. This material consisted of peripheral blood, taken on day 0 of AZD1222 vaccination. The chain carries TRBV11-3 and TRBJ2-7; D is unresolved. This TCR was recovered from an adult in good health. The CDR3 DNA reads as TGTGCCAGCAGCTTAATGAGGGAGCAGTACTTC. Translated, it gives CASSLMREQYF.